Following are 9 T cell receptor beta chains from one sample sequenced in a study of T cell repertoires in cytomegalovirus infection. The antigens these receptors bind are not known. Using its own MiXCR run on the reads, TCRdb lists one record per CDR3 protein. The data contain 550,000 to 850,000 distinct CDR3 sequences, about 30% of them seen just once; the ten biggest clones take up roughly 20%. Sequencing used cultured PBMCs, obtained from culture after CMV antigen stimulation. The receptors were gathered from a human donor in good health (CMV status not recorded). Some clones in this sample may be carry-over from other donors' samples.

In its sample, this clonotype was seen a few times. In DNA form, the CDR3 reads TGTGCCAGCAGTTACGGGGACGTTTTATACAATGAGCAGTTCTTC. This encodes CASSYGDVLYNEQFF. The V call is TRBV6-2 or TRBV6-3, the J call TRBJ2-1; the D call may be TRBD1 or TRBD2 (5 bases each). CDR1 MNHEY and CDR2 SVGEGT come from the germline V gene. This CDR3 contains 15 residues. The V end lost 2 bases, the J end lost 4 bases, and 12 bases lay between the germline ends.

The CDR3 bases are TGCGCCAGCAGCACGGGACAGGGAAGTGGGGCCAACGTCCTGACTTTC. Protein product: CASSTGQGSGANVLTF. This rearrangement joins TRBV5-1 to TRBJ2-6; 9 bases are shared with TRBD1. CDR1 and CDR2 (germline): SGHRS, YFSETQ. V shed 4 bases, J shed 3 bases, and the junction held 5 bases outside the gene matches. CDR3 size: 16 residues.

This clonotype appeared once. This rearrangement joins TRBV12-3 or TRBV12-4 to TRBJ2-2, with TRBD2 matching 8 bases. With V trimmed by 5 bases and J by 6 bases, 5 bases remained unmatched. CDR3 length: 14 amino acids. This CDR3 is CASSSRGGSGELFF. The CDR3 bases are TGTGCCAGCAGTAGCCGGGGGGGCTCCGGGGAGCTGTTTTTT.

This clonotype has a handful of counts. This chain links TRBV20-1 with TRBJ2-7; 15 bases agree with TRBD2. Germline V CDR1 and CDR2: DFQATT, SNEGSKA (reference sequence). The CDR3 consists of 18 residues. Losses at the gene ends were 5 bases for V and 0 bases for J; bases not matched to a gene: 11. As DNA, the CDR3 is TGCAGTGCTGACTTCCGGGGACTAGCGGGGGGCTACTCCTACGAGCAGTACTTC. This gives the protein CSADFRGLAGGYSYEQYF.

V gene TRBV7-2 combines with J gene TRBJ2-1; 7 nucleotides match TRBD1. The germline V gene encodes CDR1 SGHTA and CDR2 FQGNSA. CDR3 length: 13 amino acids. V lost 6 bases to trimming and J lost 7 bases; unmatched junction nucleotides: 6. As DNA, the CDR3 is TGTGCCAGCAGACCGACAGGGAAGAATGAGCAGTTCTTC. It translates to CASRPTGKNEQFF.

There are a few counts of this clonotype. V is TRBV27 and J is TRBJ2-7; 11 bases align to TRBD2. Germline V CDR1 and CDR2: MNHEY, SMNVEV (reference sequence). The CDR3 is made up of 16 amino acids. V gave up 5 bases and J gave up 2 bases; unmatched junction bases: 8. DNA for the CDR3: TGTGCCAGCAGTCGCTCCTCGACTAGCGGGACCTACGAGCAGTACTTC. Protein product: CASSRSSTSGTYEQYF.

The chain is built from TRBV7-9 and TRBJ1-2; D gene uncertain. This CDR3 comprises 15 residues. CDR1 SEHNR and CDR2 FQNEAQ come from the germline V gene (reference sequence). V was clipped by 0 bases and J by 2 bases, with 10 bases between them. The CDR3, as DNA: TGTGCCAGCAGCTTAGCCACGGGTGTGAACTATGGCTACACCTTC. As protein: CASSLATGVNYGYTF.

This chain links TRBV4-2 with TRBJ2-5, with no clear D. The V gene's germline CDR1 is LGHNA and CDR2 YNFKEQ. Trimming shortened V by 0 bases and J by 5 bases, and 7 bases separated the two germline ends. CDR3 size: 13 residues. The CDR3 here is CASSQEDAETQYF. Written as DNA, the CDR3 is TGTGCCAGCAGCCAAGAAGACGCCGAGACCCAGTACTTC.

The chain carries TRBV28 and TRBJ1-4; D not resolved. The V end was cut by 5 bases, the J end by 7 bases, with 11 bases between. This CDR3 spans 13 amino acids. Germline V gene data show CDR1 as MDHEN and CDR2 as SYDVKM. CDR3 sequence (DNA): TGTGCCAGCAGTCCTAACGTGGGTGAAAAACTGTTTTTT. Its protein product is CASSPNVGEKLFF. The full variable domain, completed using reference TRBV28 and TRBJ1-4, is DVKVTQSSRYLVKRTGEKVFLECVQDMDHENMFWYRQDPGLGLRLIYFSYDVKMKEKGDIPEGYSVSREKKERFSLILESASTNQTSMYLCASSPNVGEKLFFGSGTQLSVL.